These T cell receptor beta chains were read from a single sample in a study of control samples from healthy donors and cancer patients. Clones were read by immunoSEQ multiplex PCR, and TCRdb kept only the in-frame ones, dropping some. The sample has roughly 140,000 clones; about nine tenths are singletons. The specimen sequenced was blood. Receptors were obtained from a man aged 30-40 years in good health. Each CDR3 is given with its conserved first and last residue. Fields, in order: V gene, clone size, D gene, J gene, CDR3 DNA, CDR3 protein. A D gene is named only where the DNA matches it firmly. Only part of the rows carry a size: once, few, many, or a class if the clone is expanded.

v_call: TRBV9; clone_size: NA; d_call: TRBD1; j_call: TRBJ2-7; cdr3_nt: TGTGCCAGCAGCGTAGACCCTCTGACAGGGTACTACGAGCAGTACTTC; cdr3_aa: CASSVDPLTGYYEQYF
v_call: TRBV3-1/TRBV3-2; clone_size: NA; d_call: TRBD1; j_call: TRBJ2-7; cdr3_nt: TGTGCCAGCAGCCATCAGGGGGTAGACTACGAGCAGTACTTC; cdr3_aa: CASSHQGVDYEQYF
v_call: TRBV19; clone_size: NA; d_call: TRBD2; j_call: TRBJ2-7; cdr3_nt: TGTGCCAGTAGTACGGGACTAGCGGGATCGGGGGAGCAGTACTTC; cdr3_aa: CASSTGLAGSGEQYF
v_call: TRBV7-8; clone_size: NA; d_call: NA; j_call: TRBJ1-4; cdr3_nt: TGTGCCAGCAGCTCAGCCCGGATCGGGGCCCTTAATGAAAAACTGTTTTTT; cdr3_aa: CASSSARIGALNEKLFF
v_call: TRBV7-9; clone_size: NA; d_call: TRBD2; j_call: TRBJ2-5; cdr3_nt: TGTGCCAGCAGCTTAGGGACTAGCGGGAGCGGGGAGACCCAGTACTTC; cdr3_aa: CASSLGTSGSGETQYF
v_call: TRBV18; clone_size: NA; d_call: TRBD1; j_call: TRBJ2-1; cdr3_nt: TGTGCCAGCTCACTCTCAGGGGGTCGTAACAATGAGCAGTTCTTC; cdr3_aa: CASSLSGGRNNEQFF
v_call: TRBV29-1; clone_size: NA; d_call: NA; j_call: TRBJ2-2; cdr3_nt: TGCAGCGTTGGCGGGTGGGGCACCGGGGAGCTGTTTTTT; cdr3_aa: CSVGGWGTGELFF
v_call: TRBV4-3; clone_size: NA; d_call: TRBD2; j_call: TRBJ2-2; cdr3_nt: TGCGCCAGCAGCAAGGGACTAGCGGAACACACCGGGGAGCTGTTTTTT; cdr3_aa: CASSKGLAEHTGELFF
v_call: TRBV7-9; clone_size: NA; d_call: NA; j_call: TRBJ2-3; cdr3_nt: TGTGCCAGCAGCGTCCCCTGGGGTCTAGATACGCAGTATTTT; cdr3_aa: CASSVPWGLDTQYF
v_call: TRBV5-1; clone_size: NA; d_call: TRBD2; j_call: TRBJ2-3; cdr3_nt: TGCGCCAGCAGCTTGGTGGCTAGCGGGTCTCCCGCGGATACGCAGTATTTT; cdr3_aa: CASSLVASGSPADTQYF
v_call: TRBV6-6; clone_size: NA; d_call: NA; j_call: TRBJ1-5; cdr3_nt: TGTGCCAGCAGTCCCCACCCGATCTCGGGTGGCAATCAGCCCCAGCATTTT; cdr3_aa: CASSPHPISGGNQPQHF
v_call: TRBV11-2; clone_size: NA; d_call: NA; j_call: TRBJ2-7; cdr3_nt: TGTGCCAGCAGCGTCGGGACTTACAGCTCCTACGAGCAGTACTTC; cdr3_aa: CASSVGTYSSYEQYF
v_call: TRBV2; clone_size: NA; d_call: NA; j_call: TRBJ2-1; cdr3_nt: TGTGTCAGCAGCTTACAGGACTACAATGAGCAGTTCTTC; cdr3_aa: CVSSLQDYNEQFF
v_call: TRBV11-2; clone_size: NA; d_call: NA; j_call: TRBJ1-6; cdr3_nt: TGTGCCAGCAGCTCAGCCCGGGTAAATTCACCCCTCCACTTT; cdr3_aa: CASSSARVNSPLHF
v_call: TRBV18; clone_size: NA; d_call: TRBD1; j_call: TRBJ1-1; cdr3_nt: TGTGCCAGCTCACCGGGGACAGGGGTGGCCACTGAAGCTTTCTTT; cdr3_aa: CASSPGTGVATEAFF
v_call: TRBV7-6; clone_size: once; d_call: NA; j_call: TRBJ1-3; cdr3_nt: TGTGCCAGCAGCTTAGGCCAGGCCTACTCTGGAAACACCATATATTTT; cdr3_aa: CASSLGQAYSGNTIYF